This entry lists 12 T cell receptor beta chains sequenced from one sample in a study of identical twins. TCRdb re-derived calls from the 5' RACE reads in MiXCR, one entry per CDR3 protein. This sample has about 390,000 distinct CDR3 sequences, with around 9% found just once. The sample comprised naive T cells sorted from blood. All receptors come from a woman aged 50 to 65 in good health.

This chain uses TRBV24-1 with TRBJ2-3, with TRBD2 as a possible D gene (5 bases). This CDR3 has 13 residues. V was shortened by 8 bases and J by 3 bases, with 11 bases between the two germline ends. The germline gives CDR1 KGHDR, CDR2 SFDVKD. The CDR3 region is CATISRDTDTQYF. CDR3 DNA sequence: TGTGCCACCATCTCCCGGGATACAGATACGCAGTATTTT.

This clonotype was seen a handful of times. The chain combines TRBV4-1 with TRBJ1-1; the D is unclear. The CDR3 length is 16 residues. The V gene's germline CDR1 is MGHRA and CDR2 YSYEKL. V lost 1 base, J lost 4 bases, and 16 bases lay in between. The CDR3 sequence is CASSQGSAFGSTEAFF. Here the CDR3 DNA reads TGCGCCAGCAGCCAAGGAAGCGCCTTCGGGAGCACTGAAGCTTTCTTT.

The rearrangement links TRBV24-1 to TRBJ1-4; D ambiguous. The V end was cut by 8 bases, the J end by 8 bases, with 20 bases between. CDR3 length: 15 residues. Germline loops: CDR1 KGHDR, CDR2 SFDVKD. This CDR3 reads CATILGRLPEEKLFF. The DNA for the CDR3 is TGTGCCACCATCCTCGGTCGGCTTCCTGAGGAAAAACTGTTTTTT.

This chain connects TRBV9 to TRBJ2-1, with 9 bases identical to TRBD2. CDR1 and CDR2 (germline): SGDLS, YYNGEE. Losses at the gene ends were 0 bases for V and 6 bases for J; bases not matched to a gene: 7. The CDR3 covers 16 residues. The CDR3 loop reads CASSVAEASGTNEQFF. The DNA of the CDR3 is TGTGCCAGCAGCGTAGCTGAGGCTAGCGGGACCAATGAGCAGTTCTTC.

This clonotype was found a few times. This rearrangement joins TRBV3-1 to TRBJ2-4; no clear D. Germline CDR1 and CDR2: LGHDT and YNNKEL (reference sequence). The CDR3 sequence is 12 residues long. V lost 6 bases, J lost 9 bases, and 12 bases lay in between. The CDR3 spells CASSPPLGIQYF. The CDR3 nucleotides read TGTGCCAGCAGTCCTCCTCTAGGCATTCAGTACTTC.

This clonotype was picked up many times. The genes are TRBV2 and TRBJ1-6; D is perhaps TRBD1 (5 bases). V was trimmed by 1 base and J by 8 bases, leaving 12 bases between them. The V gene's germline CDR1 is SNHLY and CDR2 FYNNEI. The CDR3 sequence is 15 residues long. For the CDR3, the DNA is TGTGCCAGCAGTGAAGGAGGTCTGGGGGATTCACCCCTCCACTTT. Translated: CASSEGGLGDSPLHF.

This clonotype was seen only a few times. The genes are TRBV7-9 and TRBJ2-1; 7 bases map to TRBD2. The J segment lost 13 bases and the V segment lost 0 bases, leaving 6 bases of the junction unmatched. CDR1 is SEHNR, CDR2 FQNEAQ, per germline (reference sequence). The CDR3 loop spans 13 amino acids. The CDR3 coding sequence is TGTGCCAGCAGCTTAGCGGAGACTAGCAGCCAGTTCTTC. This gives the protein CASSLAETSSQFF.

This clonotype was recorded a few times. The CDR3: CASSYSPLNGNTIYF. CDR3 bases: TGTGCCAGCAGTTACTCCCCACTTAATGGAAACACCATATATTTT. The rearrangement links TRBV6-5 to TRBJ1-3; D gene uncertain. V was trimmed by 0 bases and J by 3 bases, leaving 9 bases between them. Looked up from germline, CDR1 is MNHEY and CDR2 is SVGAGI. The CDR3 loop spans 15 amino acids.

This clonotype was detected many times. The CDR3 sequence: CASSSLAEIYNEQFF. CDR3 DNA: TGCGCCAGCAGCTCACTAGCGGAGATATACAATGAGCAGTTCTTC. The chain is built from TRBV5-1 and TRBJ2-1, with 8 nucleotides matching TRBD2. Germline V gives CDR1 SGHRS, CDR2 YFSETQ. J was trimmed by 4 bases and V by 3 bases; bases with no gene match: 6. The length of the CDR3 is 15 residues.

This clonotype was recorded at least ten times. The CDR3: CASSLEGNTNTEAFF. Written as DNA, the CDR3 is TGCGCCAGCAGCTTGGAGGGGAACACGAACACTGAAGCTTTCTTT. The gene calls are TRBV5-1 and TRBJ1-1, with a weak D call TRBD1 (5 bases). Germline V lookup: CDR1 SGHRS, CDR2 YFSETQ. V lost 0 bases and J lost 1, with 10 bases in between. The length of the CDR3 is 15 residues.

V gene TRBV20-1 combines with J gene TRBJ2-1; TRBD2 matches at 8 bases. CDR3 length: 14 residues. Germline CDR1 reads DFQATT; CDR2 reads SNEGSKA (reference sequence). CDR3 bases: TGCAGCCACCTGGGGGGCGGGAGGCGGAATGAGCAGTTCTTC. Translation gives CSHLGGGRRNEQFF.

This clonotype occurred a few times. The V gene is TRBV14, the J gene TRBJ2-4; D remains ambiguous. The CDR3 runs to 15 residues. V lost 3 bases to trimming and J lost 0 bases, with 9 bases between them. Germline CDR1 is SGHDN and CDR2 is FVKESK. In DNA, the CDR3 is TGTGCCAGCAGCCAGAGGTCCCTAGCCAAAAACATTCAGTACTTC. This gives the protein CASSQRSLAKNIQYF.